These T cell receptor beta chains were read from a single sample in a study of PD-1 blockade in classical Hodgkin lymphoma. Repertoires were generated with immunoSEQ multiplex PCR, while TCRdb's copy carries only in-frame clones and drops some. The data hold around 23,000 clones, with 80% observed a single time. The material was peripheral blood mononuclear cells (PBMCs), obtained before the second cycle of nivolumab. All receptors come from a human donor with classical Hodgkin lymphoma. Each CDR3 is given with its conserved first and last residue. The D gene is left open where the match is weak. Size tells how often a clone was seen (once, few, many) or the class of an expanded clone, and some rows leave it out.

-,TRBV6-5,TRBJ2-3,-,TGTGCCAGCACCAAAACAGATACGCAGTATTTT,CASTKTDTQYF
-,TRBV19,TRBJ2-1,TRBD2,TGTGCCAGTAGTTCTAGCGGGAGTTTCAATGAGCAGTTCTTC,CASSSSGSFNEQFF
once,TRBV18,TRBJ1-5,-,TGTGCCAGCTCACATTTTAGGGTAATGGGGTTCAATCAGCCCCAGCATTTT,CASSHFRVMGFNQPQHF
-,TRBV4-1,TRBJ1-2,TRBD1,TGCGCCAGCAGCCCTCTAGGCACGACAGGGGACCCTAGGGGCTACACCTTC,CASSPLGTTGDPRGYTF
-,TRBV5-4,TRBJ1-1,TRBD1,TGTGCCAGCAGCTTGGCACAGGGGGCGTTCATGAACACTGAAGCTTTCTTT,CASSLAQGAFMNTEAFF
-,TRBV28,TRBJ2-2,-,TGTGCCAGCGGGAGACCGGGCCGGGAACTGACCGGGGAGCTGTTTTTT,CASGRPGRELTGELFF
-,TRBV19,TRBJ2-3,TRBD2,TGTGCCAGTAGGTCTAGCGGGAGCACAGATACGCAGTATTTT,CASRSSGSTDTQYF
-,TRBV6-5,TRBJ2-3,TRBD2,TGTGCCAGCAGGGGACTAGCGGGGGGGCTCAATACGCAGTATTTT,CASRGLAGGLNTQYF
-,TRBV16,TRBJ1-3,-,TGTGCCAGCAGCTTGGACGGGAGCTCTGGAAACACCATATATTTT,CASSLDGSSGNTIYF
-,TRBV4-1,TRBJ2-1,TRBD2,TGCGCCAGCAGACTTAGGACTAGCGGGGAGAATGAGCAGTTCTTC,CASRLRTSGENEQFF
-,TRBV25-1,TRBJ2-3,TRBD2,TGTGCCAGCACCTCCGGGGGCGGGAGGGCCCCAGATACGCAGTATTTT,CASTSGGGRAPDTQYF
once,TRBV19,TRBJ2-7,TRBD2,TGTGCCAGTAGTATCGGACTAGCGGGGACGCCTTCCTACGAGCAGTACTTC,CASSIGLAGTPSYEQYF
-,TRBV11-2,TRBJ2-3,-,TGTGCCAGCAGCTTCGGGTGGGCAGGGGCGGATACGCAGTATTTT,CASSFGWAGADTQYF
-,TRBV7-2,TRBJ2-2,-,TGTGCCAGCAGCTTAGCGGTCCACACCGGGGAGCTGTTTTTT,CASSLAVHTGELFF
-,TRBV11-2,TRBJ1-2,-,TGTGCCAGCAGCCGACCCGGGTTTAACTATGGCTACACCTTC,CASSRPGFNYGYTF
once,TRBV7-9,TRBJ2-5,TRBD2,TGTGCCAGCAGCCCTCTCGATCTAGCGGGGATAGAGACCCAGTACTTC,CASSPLDLAGIETQYF
once,TRBV30,TRBJ1-6,-,TGTGCCTGGAGTGTACGTGGGGGAAATTCACCCCTCCACTTT,CAWSVRGGNSPLHF
-,TRBV5-6,TRBJ2-3,TRBD2,TGTGCCAGCAGCATGACTAGCGGGGGGGCTGAAGATACGCAGTATTTT,CASSMTSGGAEDTQYF
-,TRBV5-4,TRBJ2-5,-,TGTGCCAGCAGAGACGGGGTTCAAGAGACCCAGTACTTC,CASRDGVQETQYF
-,TRBV5-4,TRBJ2-3,TRBD1,TGTGCCAGCAGCTTAGGGGGCAGAAACACAGATACGCAGTATTTT,CASSLGGRNTDTQYF
few,TRBV4-3,TRBJ2-7,TRBD1,TGCGCCAGCAGCCTCGACAGGGAGCCCTACGAGCAGTACTTC,CASSLDREPYEQYF
once,TRBV6-5,TRBJ2-5,-,TGTGCCAGCACCCACAGTCTCCGGGAGACCCAGTACTTC,CASTHSLRETQYF
-,TRBV13,TRBJ2-1,TRBD2,TGTGCCAGCAGCCCCTGGACTAGCGGGGGACCCTCCTACAATGAGCAGTTCTTC,CASSPWTSGGPSYNEQFF
-,TRBV28,TRBJ2-3,-,TGTGCCAGCAGTTTCGGGGGCGAGAAAGATACGCAGTATTTT,CASSFGGEKDTQYF
-,TRBV29-1,TRBJ2-3,-,TGCAGCGTTGTTTGGGTAGATACGCAGTATTTT,CSVVWVDTQYF
-,TRBV6-6,TRBJ2-7,-,TGTGCCAGCCGTACGGTCCAGCAGTACTTC,CASRTVQQYF
-,TRBV10-2,TRBJ2-2,-,TGCGCCAGCAGTGTGTTGGAATCCACCGGGGAGCTGTTTTTT,CASSVLESTGELFF
-,TRBV9,TRBJ1-4,-,TGTGCCAGCAGCGTAGCCTTCGGCAGCAAAGAAAAACTGTTTTTT,CASSVAFGSKEKLFF
few,TRBV2,TRBJ1-4,-,TGTGCCAGCAGTGATTCAAGAGGGGAAAAACTGTTTTTT,CASSDSRGEKLFF
-,TRBV7-9,TRBJ2-3,-,TGTGCCAGCACCGGTCTCACAGATACGCAGTATTTT,CASTGLTDTQYF
-,TRBV9,TRBJ2-5,TRBD1,TGTGCCAGCAGCGTAAGCCGGGGGACAGGGGGCGGAGAGACCCAGTACTTC,CASSVSRGTGGGETQYF
-,TRBV7-2,TRBJ2-1,-,TGTGCCAGCAGCTTAGCTCCCCGACTAGGTCCCGAGCAGTTCTTC,CASSLAPRLGPEQFF
once,TRBV10-3,TRBJ2-3,TRBD2,TGTGCCATCGGGAGTCGGCTAGCGGGGGGGCTAGGTTTCTCAGATACGCAGTATTTT,CAIGSRLAGGLGFSDTQYF
-,TRBV11-3,TRBJ1-2,-,TGTGCCAGCAGCTTAGCCAACAGGATGGGAGGCTACACCTTC,CASSLANRMGGYTF
few,TRBV6-6,TRBJ1-2,TRBD1,TGTGCCAGCACCTTCACAGGGGACTATGGCTACACCTTC,CASTFTGDYGYTF
few,TRBV27,TRBJ1-5,-,TGTGCCAGGTTGTGGGCGGGGGGCAATCAGCCCCAGCATTTT,CARLWAGGNQPQHF
-,TRBV7-2,TRBJ1-1,-,TGTGCCAGCAGCTTAGCCGGGGGAAACACTGAAGCTTTCTTT,CASSLAGGNTEAFF
once,TRBV30,TRBJ2-5,TRBD2,TGTGCCTGGGGGACTAGCGGGAGGTTTGAGACCCAGTACTTC,CAWGTSGRFETQYF
-,TRBV6-5,TRBJ1-6,-,TGTGCCAGCGGTCAGCTGGCTAATTCACCCCTCCACTTT,CASGQLANSPLHF
-,TRBV13,TRBJ2-3,-,TGTGCCAGCAGCTTCCCAGCAGATAACACAGATACGCAGTATTTT,CASSFPADNTDTQYF
-,TRBV13,TRBJ1-1,-,TGTGCCAGCAGCTTAGGACAGGGGAACACTGAAGCTTTCTTT,CASSLGQGNTEAFF
-,TRBV5-6,TRBJ2-5,TRBD1,TGTGCCAGCAGCACCCCGGGACAGGGGAAAGAGACCCAGTACTTC,CASSTPGQGKETQYF
-,TRBV27,TRBJ2-3,-,TGTGCCAGCAGTTTTAGCACTAGCTCGCGCACAGATACGCAGTATTTT,CASSFSTSSRTDTQYF